Below, 22 T cell receptor beta chains from the same sample are listed, as sequenced in a study of blood T cell repertoires in COVID-19. Profiled with immunoSEQ multiplex PCR; TCRdb holds only in-frame clones, not every one. The data hold about 190,000 clones, with around 80% observed a single time. The sample taken for sequencing was peripheral blood. The receptor set was obtained from a woman aged 60-70 years with COVID-19, enrolled during active disease.

In its sample, this clone was seen once. J is TRBJ2-7 and V is TRBV5-1; D remains ambiguous. This CDR3 spans 11 amino acids. Trimming shortened V by 3 bases and J by 1 base, and 2 bases separated the two germline ends. From germline, CDR1 is SGHRS and CDR2 YFSETQ. CDR3 sequence reads: CASSSSYEQYF. The CDR3 DNA is TGCGCCAGCAGCTCTTCCTACGAGCAGTACTTC.

The CDR3 DNA is TGTGCCTGGAGTGCGGACAGCAAGTCAGATACGCAGTATTTT. The encoded protein is CAWSADSKSDTQYF. This sequence joins TRBV30 and TRBJ2-3, with a weak D call TRBD1 (6 bases). There are 14 residues in the CDR3. The ends were cut back, 1 base at V and 4 bases at J, with 12 bases in the middle. Germline CDR1 GTSNPN, CDR2 SVGIG (reference sequence).

This rearrangement joins TRBV5-4 to TRBJ1-2; 7 bases line up with TRBD1. The CDR3 has 14 residues. Trimming took 4 bases from V and 2 from J; bases not matched to a gene: 5. Germline CDR1 is SGHNT and CDR2 is YYREEE (reference sequence). CDR3 residues: CASSPSTGNYGYTF. DNA of the CDR3: TGTGCCAGCAGCCCATCGACAGGGAACTATGGCTACACCTTC.

This chain links TRBV10-3 with TRBJ1-1; 7 nucleotides agree with TRBD1. V dropped 4 bases and J dropped 3; count of bases not matched to a gene: 5. Germline values: CDR1 ENHRY, CDR2 SYGVKD. CDR3 length: 14 residues. CDR3 nucleotides: TGTGCCATCAGTGCCGACAGGGTGTACACTGAAGCTTTCTTT. Translation: CAISADRVYTEAFF.

The chain couples TRBV19 to TRBJ2-3, with a weak D call TRBD1 (5 bases). Germline V gives CDR1 LNHDA, CDR2 SQIVND (reference sequence). V gave up 1 base and J gave up 2 bases, with 10 bases separating them. CDR3 length: 15 residues. The CDR3 bases are TGTGCCAGTAGTATAGGTGCAGGGTCCACAGATACGCAGTATTTT. Protein product: CASSIGAGSTDTQYF.

This sequence joins TRBV5-4 and TRBJ1-5; possible D gene TRBD1, 5 bases. CDR3 length: 13 residues. The germline gives CDR1 SGHNT, CDR2 YYREEE (reference sequence). With 4 bases removed from V and 4 bases from J, the gap between germline ends came to 9 bases. CDR3: CASSPDTNQPQHF. Written as DNA, the CDR3 is TGTGCCAGCAGCCCGGACACAAATCAGCCCCAGCATTTT.

The rearrangement joins TRBV3-1 (or the pseudogene TRBV3-2) to TRBJ1-2; no clear D gene. V lost 2 bases to trimming and J lost 4 bases, with 5 bases between them. The length of the CDR3 is 12 residues. Germline lookup yields CDR1 LGHDT and CDR2 YNNKEL (reference sequence). CDR3 amino acids: CASSQRGYGYTF. Written as DNA, the CDR3 is TGTGCCAGCAGCCAACGGGGCTATGGCTACACCTTC.

This chain connects TRBV14 to TRBJ1-3; 9 nucleotides agree with TRBD1. J gave up 0 bases and V 4 bases, and 4 bases lay outside the gene matches. Germline V CDR1 and CDR2: SGHDN, FVKESK. This CDR3 comprises 16 residues. Here the CDR3 DNA reads TGTGCCAGCAGCCTCCGGGACAGGGCCTCTGGAAACACCATATATTTT. It is translated as CASSLRDRASGNTIYF.

Only one count was recorded for this clone. This chain uses TRBV28 with TRBJ2-1; 8 bases line up with TRBD2. The J segment lost 5 bases and the V segment lost 2 bases, leaving 8 bases of the junction unmatched. CDR3 length: 16 amino acids. Germline CDR1 and CDR2: MDHEN and SYDVKM. This CDR3 reads CASSLNLRGGNNEQFF. The CDR3 DNA is TGTGCCAGCAGTTTAAATCTCCGGGGGGGCAACAATGAGCAGTTCTTC. The full variable domain, in which reference TRBV28 and TRBJ2-1 provide the parts outside the CDR3, is DVKVTQSSRYLVKRTGEKVFLECVQDMDHENMFWYRQDPGLGLRLIYFSYDVKMKEKGDIPEGYSVSREKKERFSLILESASTNQTSMYLCASSLNLRGGNNEQFFGPGTRLTVL.

The rearrangement joins TRBV9 to TRBJ1-2, with a possible D match to TRBD1 (5 bases). The germline V gene has CDR1 SGDLS and CDR2 YYNGEE. The V gene lost 6 bases and the J gene lost 3 bases, with 15 bases spanning the gap. This CDR3 has 14 residues. The CDR3, as DNA: TGTGCCAGCACCCCCCATGCGGGGGACTATGGCTACACCTTC. Encoded protein: CASTPHAGDYGYTF.

The chain has TRBV3-1 (or the pseudogene TRBV3-2) and TRBJ1-2; D call uncertain. CDR1 and CDR2 (germline): LGHDT, YNNKEL (reference sequence). Trimming left V 1 base short and J 6 bases short, with 15 bases between. This CDR3 has 15 amino acids. The CDR3 is CASSQVPTARDGYTF. The CDR3 region has the DNA TGTGCCAGCAGCCAAGTTCCCACCGCCCGGGATGGCTACACCTTC.

CDR3 loop: CATSDYRLNYGYTF. As DNA, the CDR3 is TGTGCCACCAGTGACTACCGACTGAACTATGGCTACACCTTC. J is TRBJ1-2 and V is TRBV24-1; D not resolved. This CDR3 is 14 amino acids long. CDR1 is KGHDR, CDR2 SFDVKD, per germline. V gave up 4 bases and J gave up 2 bases, with 10 bases separating them.

The chain joins TRBV19 to TRBJ1-5, with 10 bases fitting TRBD1. This CDR3 has 13 amino acids. The J segment lost 5 bases and the V segment lost 10 bases, leaving 5 bases of the junction unmatched. The germline gives CDR1 LNHDA, CDR2 SQIVND (reference sequence). CDR3 sequence: CATATGGHQPQHF. The CDR3 nucleotides are TGTGCCACCGCGACAGGGGGCCATCAGCCCCAGCATTTT.

The chain recombines TRBV6-5 with TRBJ2-5; 8 bases agree with TRBD1. The CDR3 is 12 residues long. V dropped 10 bases and J dropped 6; count of bases not matched to a gene: 7. Germline V gene sequence: CDR1 MNHEY, CDR2 SVGAGI. The CDR3 reads CATPTGAKTQYF. The DNA for the CDR3 is TGTGCCACCCCGACAGGGGCGAAGACCCAGTACTTC.

The chain combines TRBV19 with TRBJ1-2; 7 nucleotides agree with TRBD1. Germline lookup yields CDR1 LNHDA and CDR2 SQIVND (reference sequence). The CDR3 is 15 residues long. V shed 5 bases, J shed 4 bases, and the junction held 10 bases outside the gene matches. CDR3 protein: CASSLRQGGGYGYTF. The CDR3 DNA follows: TGTGCCAGTAGTCTCCGACAGGGTGGTGGCTATGGCTACACCTTC.

The V and J genes are TRBV19 and TRBJ2-2; TRBD2 agrees at 7 bases. The CDR3 is 17 amino acids. The V gene's germline CDR1 is LNHDA and CDR2 SQIVND (reference sequence). J was trimmed by 5 bases and V by 7 bases; bases with no gene match: 16. The CDR3 DNA is TGTGCCAGTACGCCATTTCAGGGACTAATGGGAACCGGGGAGCTGTTTTTT. Translated, it gives CASTPFQGLMGTGELFF.

This chain links TRBV5-4 with TRBJ1-1, with TRBD1 as a possible D gene (6 bases). This CDR3 has 15 residues. The V end was cut by 4 bases, the J end by 0 bases, with 13 bases between. Germline lookup yields CDR1 SGHNT and CDR2 YYREEE (reference sequence). As DNA, the CDR3 is TGTGCCAGCAGCACCCCCGCAGGGGTGAACACTGAAGCTTTCTTT. Residues: CASSTPAGVNTEAFF.

CDR3 nucleotide sequence: TGTGCCAGCAGCTTGCTTGGAGGGAGATACGAGCAGTACTTC. Translated, it gives CASSLLGGRYEQYF. This sequence joins TRBV5-4 and TRBJ2-7; D may be TRBD2 (6 bases). The V end lost 1 base, the J end lost 4 bases, and 12 bases lay between the germline ends. Germline V gene sequence: CDR1 SGHNT, CDR2 YYREEE (reference sequence). This CDR3 is built from 14 residues.

The chain carries TRBV14 and TRBJ1-4, with D maybe TRBD1 (5 bases). The CDR3 has 14 amino acids. Germline-derived CDR1 and CDR2 are SGHDN and FVKESK. V shed 3 bases and J shed 5 bases, with 10 bases lying between them. CDR3 in amino acids: CASSQGGPNEKLFF. The DNA for the CDR3 is TGTGCCAGCAGCCAGGGGGGACCCAATGAAAAACTGTTTTTT.

The chain joins TRBV3-1 (or the pseudogene TRBV3-2) to TRBJ2-2, with TRBD2 identical over 10 bases. The J segment lost 7 bases and the V segment lost 5 bases, leaving 13 bases of the junction unmatched. Germline V gives CDR1 LGHDT, CDR2 YNNKEL (reference sequence). This CDR3 is 17 amino acids long. The CDR3 DNA reads as TGTGCCAGCAGCTGCGGGGGGGCTAGCGGGAGAATCGGGGAGCTGTTTTTT. Encoded protein: CASSCGGASGRIGELFF.

The chain carries TRBV2 and TRBJ2-7; the match to TRBD2 covers 7 bases. This CDR3 has 16 residues. CDR1 and CDR2 (germline): SNHLY, FYNNEI. Trimming at V came to 2 bases and at J to 3 bases, leaving 10 bases not matched to a gene. The CDR3 sequence is CASSEPTSKHYYEQYV. In nucleotides, the CDR3 is TGTGCCAGCAGTGAACCGACTAGCAAGCACTACTACGAGCAGTACGTC.

The rearrangement uses TRBV18 and TRBJ2-6; TRBD1 agrees at 8 bases. CDR1 KGHSH and CDR2 LQKENI come from the germline V gene. Losses at the gene ends were 3 bases for V and 1 base for J; bases not matched to a gene: 5. This CDR3 comprises 17 residues. The CDR3 region is CASSPKDRVSGANVLTF. In DNA, the CDR3 is TGTGCCAGCTCACCTAAGGACAGGGTTTCTGGGGCCAACGTCCTGACTTTC.